This T cell receptor (beta chain) was identified in a study of OX40 agonist ivuxolimab in advanced cancers. Germline V gene data show CDR1 as GTSNPN and CDR2 as SVGIG (reference sequence). The junction had 5 bases not matched to a gene; V was cut back by 4 bases and J by 0 bases. This CDR3 has 15 residues. Generated by immunoSEQ multiplex PCR, the TCRdb table keeps only in-frame clones and is missing some. The data hold under 65,000 clones, with roughly nine tenths observed a single time. The chain is built from TRBV30 and TRBJ2-3, with 9 bases aligning to TRBD1. The input for sequencing was CD4+ or CD8+ T cells sorted from blood, taken in a trial of the OX40 agonist ivuxolimab. The source of this sequence is an adult with an advanced solid tumor such as melanoma, head and neck, liver or kidney cancer. CDR3 coding DNA: TGTGCCTGGACCACCGGGACAGGGAGCACAGATACGCAGTATTTT. Protein product: CAWTTGTGSTDTQYF.